This T cell receptor beta chain was sequenced for a study of T cells in women clearing cervical HPV infection. As for the study in general: HLA type stays a possible confounder, typing being limited.

The CDR3 is made up of 15 amino acids. Germline V CDR1 and CDR2: DFQATT, SNEGSKA (reference sequence). With V trimmed by 5 bases and J by 3 bases, 9 bases remained unmatched. Worth noting for this clone: Its antigen is as yet unknown. Read coverage stops 3 residues before the CDR3 terminus; the germline J gene supplies the remainder.

The assay was immunoSEQ multiplex PCR, and TCRdb's table has in-frame clones only and misses some. The sample holds some 23,000 clones. Study results and caveats: Combining TCR richness with V gene abundances gave approximately 0.8 AUC. Cases carried less TRBV6-7 than controls: about 0.1% versus 0.15%.

Sequencing input: blood buffy coat. This chain joins TRBV20-1 and TRBJ2-7, with 11 bases matching TRBD2. This TCR derives from a woman aged 18-70 years with a cervical HPV16 infection that either progressed to CIN3+ or cleared (not recorded which). Partial CDR3 DNA: TGCAGTGCTCCAACAGTAGCGGGGGGGAGCTACGAG. Encoded protein: CSAPTVAGGSYE. The whole CDR3 region reads CSAPTVAGGSYEQYF.